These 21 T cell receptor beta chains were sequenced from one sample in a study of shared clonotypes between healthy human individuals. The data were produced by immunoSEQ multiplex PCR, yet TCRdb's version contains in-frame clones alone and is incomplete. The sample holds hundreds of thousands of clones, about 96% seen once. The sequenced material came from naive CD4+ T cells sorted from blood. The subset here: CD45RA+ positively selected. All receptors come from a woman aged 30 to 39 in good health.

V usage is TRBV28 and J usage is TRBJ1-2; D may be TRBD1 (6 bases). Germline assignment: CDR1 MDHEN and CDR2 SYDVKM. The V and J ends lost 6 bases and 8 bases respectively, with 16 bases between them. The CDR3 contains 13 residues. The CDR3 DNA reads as TGTGCCAGCAGCATGCCGGGGGGCCGAGGCTACACCTTC. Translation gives CASSMPGGRGYTF.

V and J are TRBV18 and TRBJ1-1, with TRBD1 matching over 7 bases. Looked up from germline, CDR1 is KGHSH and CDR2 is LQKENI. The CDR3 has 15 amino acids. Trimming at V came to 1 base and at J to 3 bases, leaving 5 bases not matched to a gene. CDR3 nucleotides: TGTGCCAGCTCACCACGGGACAGCAAAGACACTGAAGCTTTCTTT. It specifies CASSPRDSKDTEAFF.

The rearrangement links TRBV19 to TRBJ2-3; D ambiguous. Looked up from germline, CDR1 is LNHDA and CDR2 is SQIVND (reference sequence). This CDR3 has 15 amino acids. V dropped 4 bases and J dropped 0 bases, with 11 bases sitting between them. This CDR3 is CASSNSVSSTDTQYF. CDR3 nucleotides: TGTGCCAGTAGTAACTCGGTTTCTAGCACAGATACGCAGTATTTT. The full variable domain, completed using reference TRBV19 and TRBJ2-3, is DGGITQSPKYLFRKEGQNVTLSCEQNLNHDAMYWYRQDPGQGLRLIYYSQIVNDFQKGDIAEGYSVSREKKESFPLTVTSAQKNPTAFYLCASSNSVSSTDTQYFGPGTRLTVL.

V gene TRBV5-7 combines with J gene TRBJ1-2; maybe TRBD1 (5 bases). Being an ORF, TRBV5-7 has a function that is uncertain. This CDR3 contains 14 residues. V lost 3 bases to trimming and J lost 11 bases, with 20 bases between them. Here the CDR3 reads CASSSLGTGVIYTF. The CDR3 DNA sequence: TGTGCCAGCAGCTCGCTAGGGACGGGAGTGATTTACACCTTC.

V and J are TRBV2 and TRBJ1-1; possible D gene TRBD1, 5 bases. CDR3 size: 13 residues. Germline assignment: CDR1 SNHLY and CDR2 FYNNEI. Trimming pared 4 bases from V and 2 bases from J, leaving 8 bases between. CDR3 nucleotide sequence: TGTGCCAGCAGTGGGACACGAAACACTGAAGCTTTCTTT. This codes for CASSGTRNTEAFF. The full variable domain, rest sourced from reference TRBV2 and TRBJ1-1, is EPEVTQTPSHQVTQMGQEVILRCVPISNHLYFYWYRQILGQKVEFLVSFYNNEISEKSEIFDDQFSVERPDGSNFTLKIRSTKLEDSAMYFCASSGTRNTEAFFGQGTRLTVV.

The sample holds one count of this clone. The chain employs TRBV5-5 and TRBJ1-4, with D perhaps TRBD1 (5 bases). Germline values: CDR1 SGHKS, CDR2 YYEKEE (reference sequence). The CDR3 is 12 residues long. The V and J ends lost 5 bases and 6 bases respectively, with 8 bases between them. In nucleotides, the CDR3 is TGTGCCAGCAGGGGGCTGGATGAAAAACTGTTTTTT. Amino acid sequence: CASRGLDEKLFF.

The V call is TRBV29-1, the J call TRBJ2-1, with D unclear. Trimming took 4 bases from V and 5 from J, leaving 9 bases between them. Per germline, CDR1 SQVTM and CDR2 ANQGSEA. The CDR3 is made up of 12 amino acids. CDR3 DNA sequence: TGCAGCGTTGTCGGTCCCAACAATGAGCAGTTCTTC. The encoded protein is CSVVGPNNEQFF.

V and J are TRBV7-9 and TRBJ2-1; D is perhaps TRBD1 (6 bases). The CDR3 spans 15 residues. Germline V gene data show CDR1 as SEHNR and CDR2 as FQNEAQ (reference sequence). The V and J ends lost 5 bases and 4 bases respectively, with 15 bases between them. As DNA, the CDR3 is TGTGCCAGCAGCCGCCGGGACACCTTATACAATGAGCAGTTCTTC. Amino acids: CASSRRDTLYNEQFF.

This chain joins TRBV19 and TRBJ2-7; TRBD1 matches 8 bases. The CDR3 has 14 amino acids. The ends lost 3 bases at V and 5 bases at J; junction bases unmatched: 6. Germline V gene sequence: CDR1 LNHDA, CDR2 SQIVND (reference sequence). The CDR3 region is CASSMKDRVHEQYF. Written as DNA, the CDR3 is TGTGCCAGTAGTATGAAGGACAGGGTCCACGAGCAGTACTTC.

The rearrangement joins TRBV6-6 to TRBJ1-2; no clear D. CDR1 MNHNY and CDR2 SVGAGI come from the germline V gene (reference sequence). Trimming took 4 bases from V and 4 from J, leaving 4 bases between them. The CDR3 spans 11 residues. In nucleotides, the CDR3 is TGTGCCAGCAGTTCCCCCTATGGCTACACCTTC. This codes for CASSSPYGYTF.

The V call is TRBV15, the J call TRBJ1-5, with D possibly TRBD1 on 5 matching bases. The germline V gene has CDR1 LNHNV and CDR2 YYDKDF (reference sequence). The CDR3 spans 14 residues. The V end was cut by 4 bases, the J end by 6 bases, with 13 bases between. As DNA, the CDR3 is TGTGCCACCAGCAAAACAGGTGTGGGTCAGCCCCAGCATTTT. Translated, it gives CATSKTGVGQPQHF.

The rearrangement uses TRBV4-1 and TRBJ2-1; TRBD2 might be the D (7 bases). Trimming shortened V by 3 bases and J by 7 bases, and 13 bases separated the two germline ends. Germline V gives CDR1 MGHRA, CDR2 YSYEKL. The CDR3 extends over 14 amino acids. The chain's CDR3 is CASSHPGRGNEQFF. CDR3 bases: TGCGCCAGCAGCCATCCAGGGAGGGGGAATGAGCAGTTCTTC.

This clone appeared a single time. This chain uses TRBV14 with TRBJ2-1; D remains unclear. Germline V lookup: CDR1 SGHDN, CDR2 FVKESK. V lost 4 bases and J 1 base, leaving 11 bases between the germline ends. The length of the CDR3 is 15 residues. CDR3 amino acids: CASSLIPVSYNEQFF. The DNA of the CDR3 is TGTGCCAGCAGCCTTATCCCCGTATCCTACAATGAGCAGTTCTTC.

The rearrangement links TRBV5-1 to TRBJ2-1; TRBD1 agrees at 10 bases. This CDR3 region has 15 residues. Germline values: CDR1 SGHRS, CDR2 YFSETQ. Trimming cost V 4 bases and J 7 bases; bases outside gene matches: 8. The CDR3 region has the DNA TGCGCCAGCAGCCAACCTAGACAGGGGGCAAATGAGCAGTTCTTC. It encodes CASSQPRQGANEQFF. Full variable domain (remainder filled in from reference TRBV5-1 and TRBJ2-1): KAGVTQTPRYLIKTRGQQVTLSCSPISGHRSVSWYQQTPGQGLQFLFEYFSETQRNKGNFPGRFSGRQFSNSRSEMNVSTLELGDSALYLCASSQPRQGANEQFFGPGTRLTVL.

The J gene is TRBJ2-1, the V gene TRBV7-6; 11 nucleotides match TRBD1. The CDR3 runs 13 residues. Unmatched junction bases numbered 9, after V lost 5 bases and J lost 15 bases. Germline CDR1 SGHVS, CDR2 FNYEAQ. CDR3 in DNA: TGTGCCAGCAGCCTCCGGGACAGGGGGTTCAGGTTCTTC. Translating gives CASSLRDRGFRFF.

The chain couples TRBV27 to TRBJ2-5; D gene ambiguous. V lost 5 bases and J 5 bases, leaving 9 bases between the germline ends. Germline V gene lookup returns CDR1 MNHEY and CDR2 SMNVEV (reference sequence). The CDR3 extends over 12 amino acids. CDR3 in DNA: TGTGCCAGCAGTGGCCCCACGGAGACCCAGTACTTC. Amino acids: CASSGPTETQYF.

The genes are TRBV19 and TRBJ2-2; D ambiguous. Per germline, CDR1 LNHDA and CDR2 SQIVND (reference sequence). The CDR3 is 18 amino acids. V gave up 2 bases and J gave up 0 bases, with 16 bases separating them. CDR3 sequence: CASSIFAVYSANTGELFF. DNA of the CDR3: TGTGCCAGTAGTATATTTGCAGTATACTCCGCGAACACCGGGGAGCTGTTTTTT. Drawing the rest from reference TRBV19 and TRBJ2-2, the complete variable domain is DGGITQSPKYLFRKEGQNVTLSCEQNLNHDAMYWYRQDPGQGLRLIYYSQIVNDFQKGDIAEGYSVSREKKESFPLTVTSAQKNPTAFYLCASSIFAVYSANTGELFFGEGSRLTVL.

This CDR3 is CASSQGRQGSYNEQFF. The CDR3 nucleotides read TGCGCCAGCAGCCAGGGTCGGCAGGGAAGTTACAATGAGCAGTTCTTC. V and J are TRBV4-1 and TRBJ2-1; possibly TRBD1 for D (5 bases). The germline CDR1 and CDR2 sequences are MGHRA and YSYEKL. V dropped 3 bases and J dropped 4 bases, with 16 bases sitting between them. The CDR3 covers 16 residues.

The CDR3 DNA follows: TGTGCCAGCAGCATGGGACTTCAGAACACCGGGGAGCTGTTTTTT. It yields the protein CASSMGLQNTGELFF. V and J are TRBV9 and TRBJ2-2; a possible D gene is TRBD2 (6 bases). This CDR3 contains 15 residues. CDR1 is SGDLS, CDR2 YYNGEE, per germline. Between the trimmed V and J ends, which lost 4 bases and 1 base, there was a span of 11 bases.

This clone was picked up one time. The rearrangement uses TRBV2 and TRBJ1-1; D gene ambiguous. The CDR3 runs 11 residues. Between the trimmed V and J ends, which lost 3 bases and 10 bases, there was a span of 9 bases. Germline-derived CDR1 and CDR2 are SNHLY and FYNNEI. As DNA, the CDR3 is TGTGCCAGCAGTGACGAGTTGGGAGCTTTCTTT. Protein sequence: CASSDELGAFF.

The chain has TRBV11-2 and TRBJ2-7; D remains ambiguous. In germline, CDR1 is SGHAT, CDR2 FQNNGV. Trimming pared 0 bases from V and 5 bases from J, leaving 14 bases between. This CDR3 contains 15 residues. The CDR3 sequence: CASSLDVTVFHEQYF. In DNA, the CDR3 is TGTGCCAGCAGCTTAGATGTAACAGTCTTCCACGAGCAGTACTTC.